Shown below are 28 T cell receptor beta chains from a single sample sequenced in a study of blood T cell repertoires in COVID-19. Only in-frame clones appear in the TCRdb table, and some are missing; sequencing was by immunoSEQ multiplex PCR. The sample consists of about 250,000 clones, around 89% of them appearing once. The sequencing input was PBMCs or T cells enriched from blood (not recorded which). The receptors shown here come from a woman aged 50 to 60 who had recovered from COVID-19.

This clone showed up just once. The rearrangement links TRBV9 to TRBJ2-1; D not certain. CDR3 length: 10 amino acids. In germline, CDR1 is SGDLS, CDR2 YYNGEE. V lost 2 bases, J lost 10 bases, and 4 bases lay in between. The CDR3 is CASSVREQFF. The CDR3 nucleotides are TGTGCCAGCAGCGTCCGGGAGCAGTTCTTC.

The gene calls are TRBV20-1 and TRBJ2-3, with D perhaps TRBD2 (6 bases). Germline V gene sequence: CDR1 DFQATT, CDR2 SNEGSKA (reference sequence). This CDR3 comprises 11 residues. With 6 bases removed from V and 5 bases from J, the gap between germline ends came to 9 bases. The CDR3: CSAVSGDTQYF. In DNA, the CDR3 is TGCAGTGCCGTTAGCGGAGATACGCAGTATTTT.

This sequence joins TRBV18 and TRBJ2-7; TRBD2 matches at 10 bases. V shed 3 bases and J 6 bases; nucleotides not matched to a gene: 8. CDR3 size: 15 residues. Germline loops: CDR1 KGHSH, CDR2 LQKENI. The CDR3 bases are TGTGCCAGCTCACCCGGACTAGCGGACGTACTCGAGCAGTACTTC. This encodes CASSPGLADVLEQYF.

This clone was recorded once. The V call is TRBV7-2, the J call TRBJ2-6; D call uncertain. V lost 1 base, J lost 4 bases, and 5 bases lay in between. Germline V gene data show CDR1 as SGHTA and CDR2 as FQGNSA. The CDR3 is 14 residues long. The CDR3 protein is CASSLVGGANVLTF. The DNA for the CDR3 is TGTGCCAGCAGCTTAGTTGGCGGGGCCAACGTCCTGACTTTC. The whole variable domain, remainder taken from reference TRBV7-2 and TRBJ2-6, is GAGVSQSPSNKVTEKGKDVELRCDPISGHTALYWYRQSLGQGLEFLIYFQGNSAPDKSGLPSDRFSAERTGGSVSTLTIQRTQQEDSAVYLCASSLVGGANVLTFGAGSRLTVL.

The genes are TRBV28 and TRBJ1-2; D gene ambiguous. The germline V and J ends were trimmed by 5 bases and 6 bases, with 19 bases remaining between them. Germline V gene sequence: CDR1 MDHEN, CDR2 SYDVKM. CDR3 length: 15 residues. CDR3 region: CASSRLVERLNGYTF. CDR3 sequence (DNA): TGTGCCAGCAGTCGACTGGTGGAAAGGCTTAATGGCTACACCTTC.

V gene TRBV24-1 combines with J gene TRBJ2-7; D is possibly TRBD2 (6 bases). The V end lost 5 bases, the J end lost 3 bases, and 13 bases lay between the germline ends. This CDR3 contains 14 residues. Germline assignment: CDR1 KGHDR and CDR2 SFDVKD. The CDR3 loop reads CATSVPPGGYEQYF. DNA for the CDR3: TGTGCCACCAGTGTTCCCCCCGGGGGCTACGAGCAGTACTTC.

The chain employs TRBV6-2 or TRBV6-3 and TRBJ2-7; TRBD1 might be the D (6 bases). CDR1 and CDR2 from the germline V gene are MNHEY and SVGEGT. The germline V and J ends were trimmed by 2 bases and 5 bases, with 13 bases remaining between them. This CDR3 has 14 amino acids. The CDR3 loop reads CASSYTWTVNEQYF. Here the CDR3 DNA reads TGTGCCAGCAGTTACACCTGGACAGTAAACGAGCAGTACTTC.

The chain carries TRBV7-9 and TRBJ2-5; D perhaps matches TRBD2 (6 bases). Germline values: CDR1 SEHNR, CDR2 FQNEAQ (reference sequence). Trimming stripped 1 base from V and 1 base from J, with 16 bases between. The CDR3 runs 17 residues. The DNA of the CDR3 is TGTGCCAGCAGCTTAGGTTTCGGGAGTCGGGGCCAAGAGACCCAGTACTTC. Its translation: CASSLGFGSRGQETQYF.

The V and J genes are TRBV19 and TRBJ2-7; TRBD1 matches 8 bases. Trimming cost V 6 bases and J 3 bases; bases outside gene matches: 7. The CDR3 has 14 amino acids. Germline V gene data show CDR1 as LNHDA and CDR2 as SQIVND (reference sequence). CDR3: CASRRGTGDYEQYF. The CDR3 nucleotides are TGTGCCAGTAGGAGAGGGACAGGAGACTACGAGCAGTACTTC.

This chain connects TRBV27 to TRBJ2-7, with 7 bases identical to TRBD2. This CDR3 has 14 amino acids. CDR1 MNHEY and CDR2 SMNVEV come from the germline V gene (reference sequence). After removal of 5 bases from V and 2 bases from J, the junction contained 6 bases not matched to a gene. CDR3 nucleotides: TGTGCCAGCAGTATAGCGGGTAGGCCCTACGAGCAGTACTTC. This gives the protein CASSIAGRPYEQYF.

The chain links TRBV5-4 to TRBJ1-1; 7 bases align to TRBD1. Germline CDR1 is SGHNT and CDR2 is YYREEE (reference sequence). With 5 bases clipped from V and 4 bases from J, the junction kept 5 bases outside the gene matches. The CDR3 is made up of 13 amino acids. CDR3 protein: CASRQGMGTEAFF. The CDR3 nucleotides read TGTGCCAGCAGACAGGGGATGGGCACTGAAGCTTTCTTT.

CDR3 sequence reads: CASSPSGRAYEQYF. CDR3 nucleotides: TGTGCCAGCTCCCCTAGCGGGAGGGCCTACGAGCAGTACTTC. This chain connects TRBV18 to TRBJ2-7; 12 bases align to TRBD2. CDR3 length equals 14 residues. J lost 2 bases, V lost 6 bases, and 2 bases had no gene match. Germline V gives CDR1 KGHSH, CDR2 LQKENI.

V gene TRBV28 combines with J gene TRBJ1-2, with 8 bases that match TRBD1. V shed 5 bases and J 4 bases; nucleotides not matched to a gene: 6. The CDR3 extends over 14 amino acids. Germline V gene sequence: CDR1 MDHEN, CDR2 SYDVKM. The CDR3 nucleotides are TGTGCCAGCAGTCCAGGGGGCTTGGTCTATGGCTACACCTTC. Translated: CASSPGGLVYGYTF.

J is TRBJ2-2 and V is TRBV7-6; possibly TRBD2 for D (7 bases). CDR3 length: 14 amino acids. Trimming removed 5 bases at V and 7 bases at J, with 14 bases between. Germline assignment: CDR1 SGHVS and CDR2 FNYEAQ. The DNA for the CDR3 is TGTGCCAGCAGCCCGAGGGGGGGGAACGGGGAGCTGTTTTTT. It is translated as CASSPRGGNGELFF. Complete variable domain (other parts from reference TRBV7-6 and TRBJ2-2): GAGVSQSPRYKVTKRGQDVALRCDPISGHVSLYWYRQALGQGPEFLTYFNYEAQQDKSGLPNDRFSAERPEGSISTLTIQRTEQRDSAMYRCASSPRGGNGELFFGEGSRLTVL.

J is TRBJ2-1 and V is TRBV7-2; 14 nucleotides line up with TRBD2. CDR1 and CDR2 (germline): SGHTA, FQGNSA. The J segment lost 9 bases and the V segment lost 3 bases, leaving 13 bases of the junction unmatched. This CDR3 region has 18 residues. The CDR3 protein is CASSLGPTSGRAHGEQFF. The CDR3 nucleotides read TGTGCCAGCAGCTTGGGGCCGACTAGCGGGAGGGCCCATGGTGAGCAGTTCTTC.

The chain couples TRBV7-9 to TRBJ1-1; TRBD1 might be the D (5 bases). CDR1 and CDR2 (germline): SEHNR, FQNEAQ (reference sequence). The V end lost 1 base, the J end lost 5 bases, and 11 bases lay between the germline ends. The CDR3 loop spans 14 amino acids. The CDR3, as DNA: TGTGCCAGCAGCTTAGTGTGGGGGGTGACTGAAGCTTTCTTT. The encoded protein is CASSLVWGVTEAFF.

This clone was seen just once. The gene calls are TRBV19 and TRBJ2-1, with a possible D match to TRBD2 (6 bases). The CDR3 runs to 14 residues. V lost 7 bases and J lost 4, with 14 bases in between. In germline, CDR1 is LNHDA, CDR2 SQIVND (reference sequence). CDR3 amino acids: CASNFPGTYNEQFF. CDR3 nucleotides: TGTGCCAGTAACTTCCCAGGGACTTACAATGAGCAGTTCTTC.

This chain joins TRBV18 and TRBJ2-7; TRBD1 aligns across 11 bases. The V and J ends lost 6 bases and 5 bases, in that order; junction bases with no gene match: 6. The CDR3 totals 14 residues. Looked up from germline, CDR1 is KGHSH and CDR2 is LQKENI. CDR3 in amino acids: CASSTGDRGDEQYF. The DNA for the CDR3 is TGTGCCAGCTCCACCGGGGACAGGGGGGACGAGCAGTACTTC. The whole variable domain, remainder taken from reference TRBV18 and TRBJ2-7, is NAGVMQNPRHLVRRRGQEARLRCSPMKGHSHVYWYRQLPEEGLKFMVYLQKENIIDESGMPKERFSAEFPKEGPSILRIQQVVRGDSAAYFCASSTGDRGDEQYFGPGTRLTVT.

For the CDR3, the DNA is TGTGCCAGCACCTCCGCGCCACCCACCTACGAGCAGTACTTC. This codes for CASTSAPPTYEQYF. The chain couples TRBV28 to TRBJ2-7; D gene unclear. The CDR3 contains 14 residues. Germline CDR1 is MDHEN and CDR2 is SYDVKM. V was clipped by 7 bases and J by 2 bases, with 15 bases between them.

This clone has only a few counts. The chain employs TRBV28 and TRBJ2-7; possibly TRBD1 for D (6 bases). Germline-derived CDR1 and CDR2 are MDHEN and SYDVKM. The V end lost 8 bases, the J end lost 4 bases, and 30 bases lay between the germline ends. The CDR3 has 18 residues. CDR3 nucleotide sequence: TGTGCCAGCGGGACCTCCGGGACAAAGGGTAGGTCGCCTTACGAGCAGTACTTC. Its translation is CASGTSGTKGRSPYEQYF.

The chain combines TRBV2 with TRBJ1-5, with TRBD1 matching 9 bases. Per the germline V gene, CDR1 is SNHLY and CDR2 is FYNNEI. CDR3 size: 14 residues. The J segment lost 7 bases and the V segment lost 8 bases, leaving 9 bases of the junction unmatched. For the CDR3, the DNA is TGTGCCAGCGAAGGACAGGGGAGGCGCCAGCCCCAGCATTTT. This translates into CASEGQGRRQPQHF.

In this sample, this clone turned up a few times. The chain joins TRBV2 to TRBJ1-6; 9 bases are a match to TRBD1. Losses at the gene ends were 4 bases for V and 10 bases for J; bases not matched to a gene: 14. The CDR3 is 17 residues long. Germline CDR1 reads SNHLY; CDR2 reads FYNNEI. CDR3: CASSGSGQGYGGSPLHF. The CDR3 DNA reads TGTGCCAGCAGTGGGTCCGGACAGGGGTACGGAGGGTCACCCCTCCACTTT.

For the CDR3, the DNA is TGTGCCAGCAGCCCCAGAGGAGGAGAGACCCAGTACTTC. It yields the protein CASSPRGGETQYF. The gene calls are TRBV3-1 (or the pseudogene TRBV3-2) and TRBJ2-5; tentative D call: TRBD2 (5 bases). CDR1 and CDR2 (germline): LGHDT, YNNKEL (reference sequence). The CDR3 runs to 13 residues. With 4 bases removed from V and 4 bases from J, the gap between germline ends came to 10 bases.

This chain connects TRBV6-4 to TRBJ1-5; D remains unclear. From germline, CDR1 is MRHNA and CDR2 SNTAGT. The CDR3 length is 13 residues. Trimming took 8 bases from V and 4 from J, leaving 12 bases between them. DNA of the CDR3: TGTGCCAGCTTTTACTCGGGTAATCAGCCCCAGCATTTT. Translation gives CASFYSGNQPQHF.

The chain employs TRBV5-1 and TRBJ1-4, with 11 bases that match TRBD1. Germline V CDR1 and CDR2: SGHRS, YFSETQ. The CDR3 loop spans 15 amino acids. J gave up 6 bases and V 4 bases, and 5 bases lay outside the gene matches. CDR3 sequence: CASSVGQGAYEKLFF. CDR3 DNA sequence: TGCGCCAGCAGCGTCGGACAGGGGGCTTATGAAAAACTGTTTTTT. Full variable domain (outside the CDR3, taken from reference TRBV5-1 and TRBJ1-4): KAGVTQTPRYLIKTRGQQVTLSCSPISGHRSVSWYQQTPGQGLQFLFEYFSETQRNKGNFPGRFSGRQFSNSRSEMNVSTLELGDSALYLCASSVGQGAYEKLFFGSGTQLSVL.

This clone is a singleton in its sample. The chain joins TRBV28 to TRBJ1-1; D gene ambiguous. The CDR3 is 11 residues long. Germline V gives CDR1 MDHEN, CDR2 SYDVKM. Trimming shortened V by 3 bases and J by 7 bases, and 6 bases separated the two germline ends. The CDR3: CASSFRFEAFF. In DNA form, the CDR3 reads TGTGCCAGCAGTTTTCGGTTTGAAGCTTTCTTT.

The CDR3 nucleotides read TGTGCCAGCAGCGTAGAGGGACTAGCGAGAGAGACCCAGTACTTC. This codes for CASSVEGLARETQYF. The chain joins TRBV9 to TRBJ2-5, with 10 bases that match TRBD2. V shed 0 bases and J 4 bases; nucleotides not matched to a gene: 3. The CDR3 is 15 residues long. Germline values: CDR1 SGDLS, CDR2 YYNGEE.

This chain links TRBV4-1 with TRBJ1-2; maybe TRBD1 (5 bases). Trimming took 4 bases from V and 6 from J, leaving 21 bases between them. The CDR3 sequence is 16 residues long. The germline CDR1 and CDR2 sequences are MGHRA and YSYEKL. The CDR3 DNA reads TGCGCCAGCAGCCCTCACAGGAGCTTGGGGGGTAATGGCTACACCTTC. Encoded protein: CASSPHRSLGGNGYTF.